The clone carrying this T cell receptor (beta chain) showed up just once. Its antigen remains unidentified. Sequencing used immunoSEQ multiplex PCR; TCRdb keeps in-frame clones, though not all of them. The table has over 100,000 clones, roughly 86% seen once. Trimming removed 6 bases from V and 5 bases from J, with 19 bases in between. This CDR3 spans 15 amino acids. CDR1 is LNHDA, CDR2 SQIVND, per germline (reference sequence). The sample is drawn from a study of radiotherapy plus CTLA-4 blockade in lung cancer. Study-wide context: Patients showed objective responses in roughly 19% of cases and disease control in less than 35%. Findings and limits, study-wide: Once radiotherapy plus ipilimumab had been given, TCR clones derived from tumor expanded in blood.

This sequence was found in a human donor with non-small cell lung cancer that progressed on radiotherapy plus ipilimumab. Some clones in this sample may be carry-over from other donors' samples. The chain links TRBV19 to TRBJ1-2; no clear D. The sample consisted of peripheral blood, taken from a patient treated with radiotherapy plus ipilimumab. CDR3 in DNA: TGTGCCAGTAGGATTGAGGTTGGCCGGCTATATGGCTACACCTTC. Amino acids: CASRIEVGRLYGYTF.